This TCR beta chain was recovered during a study of blood T cell repertoires in COVID-19. Repertoires were generated with immunoSEQ multiplex PCR, while TCRdb's copy carries only in-frame clones and drops some. The sample carries approximately 60,000 clones, approximately 90% recorded once. Sequenced material: peripheral blood. The sequence was collected from a man aged 50-60 years with active COVID-19.

CDR3 nucleotide sequence: TGTGCCAACGGCCGCGGGGGAGATGGCTACACCTTC. Its translation is CANGRGGDGYTF. The rearrangement uses TRBV7-9 and TRBJ1-2; TRBD1 is a possible D gene (5 bases). Germline loops: CDR1 SEHNR, CDR2 FQNEAQ (reference sequence). V lost 10 bases, J lost 6 bases, and 15 bases lay in between. The CDR3 runs 12 residues.